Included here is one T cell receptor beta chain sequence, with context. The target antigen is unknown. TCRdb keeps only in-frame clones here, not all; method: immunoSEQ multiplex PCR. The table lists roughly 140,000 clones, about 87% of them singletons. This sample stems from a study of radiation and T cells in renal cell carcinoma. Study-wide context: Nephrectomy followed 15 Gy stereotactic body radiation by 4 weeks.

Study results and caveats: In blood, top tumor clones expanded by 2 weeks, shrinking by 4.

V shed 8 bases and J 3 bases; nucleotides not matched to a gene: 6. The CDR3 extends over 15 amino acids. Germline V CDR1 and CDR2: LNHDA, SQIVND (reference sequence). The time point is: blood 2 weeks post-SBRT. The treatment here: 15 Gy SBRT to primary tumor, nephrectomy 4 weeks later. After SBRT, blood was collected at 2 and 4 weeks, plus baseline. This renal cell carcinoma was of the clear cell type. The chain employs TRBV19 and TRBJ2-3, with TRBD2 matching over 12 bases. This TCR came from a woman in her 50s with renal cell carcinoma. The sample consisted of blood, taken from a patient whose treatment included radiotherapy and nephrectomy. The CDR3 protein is CASLPSGGGTDTQYF. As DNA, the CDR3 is TGTGCCAGTCTCCCTAGCGGGGGGGGAACAGATACGCAGTATTTT.